This TCR beta chain was observed in a study of blood T cell repertoires in COVID-19. At the level of the study: Sites in the United States, Italy and Spain provided acute and convalescent COVID-19 samples. T cells, B-cell-depleted T cells, or PBMCs provided the cDNA or gDNA that served as material.

This table comes from immunoSEQ multiplex PCR, and its TCRdb copy is limited to in-frame clones, with some not included. Here the sample spans just over 150,000 clones, around 82% being singletons. V was pared by 2 bases and J by 5 bases, with 15 bases between. This CDR3 has 16 amino acids. Germline values: CDR1 MGHDK, CDR2 SYGVNS. A Seattle source enrolled patients during active infection and followed them longitudinally. The sequence came from a woman in her thirties or forties with COVID-19, enrolled during active disease. This chain connects TRBV25-1 to TRBJ2-2; D unclear. Sequencing was carried out using peripheral blood. Here the CDR3 DNA reads TGTGCCAGCAGTGAAGATTCGCCTAGGAGTACCGGGGAGCTGTTTTTT. As protein: CASSEDSPRSTGELFF.